The clone carrying this T cell receptor (beta chain) has more than one count but fewer than ten. Its antigen is as yet unknown. Using a J-beta primer mix together with a sample-barcoded 5' primer, a second PCR was run for roughly 7 to 11 cycles. TCRdb itself ran the 5' RACE reads through MiXCR, one entry per CDR3 protein. Of 1.5 million to 2 million distinct CDR3 sequences listed, around half are singletons. Germline-derived CDR1 and CDR2 are SGHKS and YYEKEE (reference sequence). Trimming removed 4 bases at V and 0 bases at J, with 11 bases between. The CDR3 consists of 16 residues. This entry belongs to a study of blood T cells in healthy people across ages. Study-wide background: Capturing about one barcoded beta molecule per two T cells was achieved by template switching.

Study findings and constraints: Long-lived donors carried more naive CD4+ cells and greater diversity than aged donors. There was no known CMV status for donors, so expanded clonotype changes were possibly confounded.

The TCR sequence derives from a middle-aged woman in good health. The rearrangement uses TRBV5-5 and TRBJ1-6; D gene unclear. The sequenced sample was blood. The chain's CDR3 is CASSDKLSSYNSPLHF. CDR3 nucleotides: TGTGCCAGCAGCGATAAGTTGAGCTCCTATAATTCACCCCTCCACTTT.